The sequence of this T cell receptor (beta chain) was determined in a study of T-cell reconstitution after alpha-beta-depleted transplantation in children. The study, taken as a whole, reports: A year post-transplant, T-cell counts and diversity derived mostly from newly produced T cells. Reportedly, alpha-beta T cells present about two months post-transplant originated from several hundred expanded clones of graft origin. Recipient T cells and thymic progenitors that survived were the source of the high TCRbeta diversity seen at day 60 in some patients.

The CDR3 is 15 residues long. Germline loops: CDR1 SQVTM, CDR2 ANQGSEA. J gave up 7 bases and V 6 bases, and 16 bases lay outside the gene matches. Unique molecular identifiers were incorporated when the TCRbeta library was constructed. TCRdb re-derived calls from the PCR reads in MiXCR, one entry per CDR3 protein. This sample has fewer than 350,000 distinct CDR3 sequences; roughly 10% occur once, and the top ten carry about 25%. This clonotype was seen many times. Its target is not known. The receptor's source is a male patient aged 2-10 years who had a stem cell transplant for chronic granulomatous disease, so the T cells may come from the graft donor. The sequencing used peripheral blood, collected 180 days after TCRalphabeta/CD19-depleted stem cell transplant. J is TRBJ1-2 and V is TRBV29-1; 8 nucleotides line up with TRBD1. The CDR3 DNA is TGCAGCGTGACTAATAACAAGGACAGGGCGAGTGGCTACACCTTC. Translated: CSVTNNKDRASGYTF.